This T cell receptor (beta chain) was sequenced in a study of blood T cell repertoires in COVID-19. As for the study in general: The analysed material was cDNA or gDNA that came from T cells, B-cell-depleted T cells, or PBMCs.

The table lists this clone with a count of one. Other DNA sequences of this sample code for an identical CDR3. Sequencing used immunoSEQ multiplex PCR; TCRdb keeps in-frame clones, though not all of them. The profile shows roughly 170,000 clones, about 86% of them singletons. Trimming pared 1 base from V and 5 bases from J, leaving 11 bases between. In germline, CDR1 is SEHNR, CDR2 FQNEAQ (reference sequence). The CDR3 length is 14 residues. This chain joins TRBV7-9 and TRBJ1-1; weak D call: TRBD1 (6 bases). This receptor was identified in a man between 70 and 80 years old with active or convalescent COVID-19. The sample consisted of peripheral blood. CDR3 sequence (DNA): TGTGCCAGCAGCTTAGGCAGGGGCGGGACTGAAGCTTTCTTT. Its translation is CASSLGRGGTEAFF.